These 23 T cell receptor beta chains share one sample of origin, sequenced in a study of T cell changes during pregnancy in multiple sclerosis. Sequencing used immunoSEQ multiplex PCR; TCRdb keeps in-frame clones, though not all of them. The profile covers about 40,000 clones, with more than 80% appearing a single time and about 0.45% taken by the ten largest. The specimen comprised CD4+ T cells from peripheral blood mononuclear cells, sampled in the third trimester of pregnancy. The receptors were gathered from a female donor with multiple sclerosis, enrolled in a pregnancy study.

This clone is a singleton in its sample. The chain carries TRBV6-6 and TRBJ2-1; the D is unclear. Trimming took 0 bases from V and 9 from J, leaving 9 bases between them. Germline CDR1 is MNHNY and CDR2 is SVGAGI (reference sequence). This CDR3 spans 13 amino acids. The CDR3 coding sequence is TGTGCCAGCAGTTACTCGTCGGTTTCTGAGCAGTTCTTC. Translation: CASSYSSVSEQFF.

The chain couples TRBV7-2 to TRBJ2-1, with D possibly matching TRBD2 (5 bases). Trimming shortened V by 5 bases and J by 5 bases, and 10 bases separated the two germline ends. The CDR3 loop spans 13 amino acids. The germline CDR1 and CDR2 sequences are SGHTA and FQGNSA. In DNA, the CDR3 is TGTGCCAGCAGCCCTCACGGGGACAATGAGCAGTTCTTC. As protein: CASSPHGDNEQFF.

The chain combines TRBV29-1 with TRBJ2-7, with 12 positions matching TRBD1. Losses at the gene ends were 1 base for V and 4 bases for J; bases not matched to a gene: 5. Looked up from germline, CDR1 is SQVTM and CDR2 is ANQGSEA. The CDR3 is 15 amino acids. The CDR3 loop reads CSVEGGTGGFYEQYF. Here the CDR3 DNA reads TGCAGCGTTGAAGGTGGGACAGGGGGCTTTTACGAGCAGTACTTC.

This chain connects TRBV5-1 to TRBJ1-3, with D unresolved. The length of the CDR3 is 16 residues. Germline CDR1 is SGHRS and CDR2 is YFSETQ. Trimming stripped 2 bases from V and 2 bases from J, with 14 bases between. CDR3: CASSFSSGDPGNTIYF. In DNA, the CDR3 is TGCGCCAGCAGCTTCTCCTCCGGTGATCCTGGAAACACCATATATTTT.

This sequence joins TRBV30 and TRBJ2-7; TRBD2 matches 8 bases. Per the germline V gene, CDR1 is GTSNPN and CDR2 is SVGIG (reference sequence). V shed 0 bases and J 5 bases; nucleotides not matched to a gene: 12. The CDR3 length is 16 residues. This CDR3 reads CAWSVSWSGSVNEQYF. CDR3 nucleotides: TGTGCCTGGAGTGTAAGTTGGAGCGGGAGTGTCAACGAGCAGTACTTC.

The chain couples TRBV11-2 to TRBJ2-1; possibly TRBD2 for D (6 bases). The CDR3 has 15 residues. Germline V gives CDR1 SGHAT, CDR2 FQNNGV. The V end was cut by 3 bases, the J end by 4 bases, with 13 bases between. CDR3 residues: CASSFPRGGYNEQFF. The CDR3 DNA is TGTGCCAGCAGCTTCCCCCGGGGAGGTTACAATGAGCAGTTCTTC.

This chain uses TRBV6-6 with TRBJ2-2; D is possibly TRBD1 (5 bases). Trimming stripped 3 bases from V and 5 bases from J, with 13 bases between. There are 15 residues in the CDR3. The germline gives CDR1 MNHNY, CDR2 SVGAGI (reference sequence). CDR3 sequence: CASSYNRRETGELFF. The CDR3 nucleotides are TGTGCCAGCAGTTATAACAGGCGAGAAACCGGGGAGCTGTTTTTT.

The chain joins TRBV4-3 to TRBJ2-7, with D maybe TRBD1 (5 bases). V was trimmed by 2 bases and J by 7 bases, leaving 18 bases between them. The CDR3 is 15 residues long. The germline V gene encodes CDR1 LGHNA and CDR2 YSLEER. The CDR3 reads CASSQLTTDAKEQYF. CDR3 DNA sequence: TGCGCCAGCAGCCAACTTACGACAGATGCTAAGGAGCAGTACTTC.

CDR3 DNA: TGTGCCGGAGGGGGGGTAATGAACACTGAAGCTTTCTTT. Protein product: CAGGGVMNTEAFF. The chain recombines TRBV6-1 with TRBJ1-1; weak D call: TRBD1 (6 bases). Trimming took 11 bases from V and 0 from J, leaving 13 bases between them. In germline, CDR1 is MNHNS, CDR2 SASEGT. CDR3 size: 13 residues.

The rearrangement links TRBV2 to TRBJ2-3; 10 nucleotides agree with TRBD1. J lost 3 bases, V lost 7 bases, and 7 bases had no gene match. This CDR3 has 15 residues. Germline V CDR1 and CDR2: SNHLY, FYNNEI. The CDR3 nucleotides read TGTGCCAGCACCCGGGACAGGGGAAAAACAGATACGCAGTATTTT. It translates to CASTRDRGKTDTQYF.

The gene calls are TRBV5-1 and TRBJ2-2; TRBD1 might be the D (6 bases). The ends were cut back, 4 bases at V and 2 bases at J, with 12 bases in the middle. The germline CDR1 and CDR2 sequences are SGHRS and YFSETQ. This CDR3 has 15 residues. CDR3: CASSRTALNTGELFF. The DNA of the CDR3 is TGCGCCAGCAGCCGGACAGCTTTAAACACCGGGGAGCTGTTTTTT.

The V and J genes are TRBV28 and TRBJ2-4; a weak D match, TRBD1 (7 bases). V was pared by 1 base and J by 2 bases, with 12 bases between. The V gene's germline CDR1 is MDHEN and CDR2 SYDVKM. The CDR3 spans 16 residues. The DNA of the CDR3 is TGTGCCAGCAGTTTATCGGCAGGGGGGACCAAAAACATTCAGTACTTC. This gives the protein CASSLSAGGTKNIQYF.

The chain joins TRBV19 to TRBJ2-1; no clear D. CDR3 length equals 13 residues. The V gene lost 7 bases and the J gene lost 6 bases, with 13 bases spanning the gap. From germline, CDR1 is LNHDA and CDR2 SQIVND (reference sequence). The CDR3 DNA reads as TGTGCCAGTACGTGGAGCATCGGCAATGAGCAGTTCTTC. This sequence encodes CASTWSIGNEQFF.

The genes are TRBV25-1 and TRBJ1-6; D gene uncertain. Trimming cost V 5 bases and J 7 bases, with 18 bases left between them. Germline CDR1 reads MGHDK; CDR2 reads SYGVNS. This CDR3 region has 16 residues. The CDR3 bases are TGTGCCAGCAGTCGAACTTGGCAGGTGGCAAATTCACCCCTCCACTTT. Protein: CASSRTWQVANSPLHF.

In nucleotides, the CDR3 is TGTGCCAGTAGTTCAGGACAGGGGGCGTCTGTGAGTGGCTACACCTTC. Translated: CASSSGQGASVSGYTF. The rearrangement joins TRBV19 to TRBJ1-2; 11 bases fit TRBD1. The CDR3 sequence is 16 residues long. CDR1 and CDR2 (germline): LNHDA, SQIVND (reference sequence). The V segment lost 5 bases and the J segment 7 bases; nucleotides outside the gene matches: 12.

The chain uses TRBV10-1 and TRBJ2-3; D perhaps matches TRBD2 (6 bases). Trimming cost V 3 bases and J 11 bases, with 15 bases left between them. This CDR3 region has 13 residues. Germline-derived CDR1 and CDR2 are WNHNN and SYGVQD (reference sequence). The CDR3 nucleotides are TGCGCCAGCAGTGAATTGGTCCGGGAGATGCAGTATTTT. It specifies CASSELVREMQYF.

This clone occurred once. This chain joins TRBV7-6 and TRBJ2-7; TRBD2 aligns across 12 bases. The CDR3 extends over 14 amino acids. Looked up from germline, CDR1 is SGHVS and CDR2 is FNYEAQ. With 5 bases clipped from V and 4 bases from J, the junction kept 3 bases outside the gene matches. The DNA for the CDR3 is TGTGCCAGCAGCCGGGGGACTAGCGGGTACGAGCAGTACTTC. As protein: CASSRGTSGYEQYF.

V gene TRBV5-1 combines with J gene TRBJ1-4; D remains unclear. The CDR3 length is 13 residues. The germline V gene has CDR1 SGHRS and CDR2 YFSETQ. The V gene lost 1 base and the J gene lost 5 bases, with 6 bases spanning the gap. DNA of the CDR3: TGCGCCAGCAGCTTGTTTCTGAATGAAAAACTGTTTTTT. Translated, it gives CASSLFLNEKLFF.

This clone was found once. The CDR3 region is CATALIAGVNNEQFF. The CDR3 DNA sequence: TGTGCCACCGCCCTTATAGCGGGAGTAAACAATGAGCAGTTCTTC. The chain is built from TRBV15 and TRBJ2-1, with TRBD2 identical over 9 bases. This CDR3 region has 15 residues. V lost 8 bases to trimming and J lost 5 bases; unmatched junction nucleotides: 10. The germline CDR1 and CDR2 sequences are LNHNV and YYDKDF (reference sequence).

This clone was seen a few times. This rearrangement joins TRBV6-1 to TRBJ1-1; 8 positions match TRBD1. The CDR3 has 13 residues. The V segment lost 6 bases and the J segment 3 bases; nucleotides outside the gene matches: 3. The V gene's germline CDR1 is MNHNS and CDR2 SASEGT. The CDR3: CASRDRAYTEAFF. The CDR3 nucleotides read TGTGCCAGCAGGGACAGGGCTTACACTGAAGCTTTCTTT.

CDR3 protein: CASSRLGTSGRNEQFF. The CDR3 DNA follows: TGTGCCAGCAGCCGACTAGGGACTAGCGGGAGGAATGAGCAGTTCTTC. This rearrangement joins TRBV7-2 to TRBJ2-1; 15 bases match TRBD2. The CDR3 runs 16 residues. V lost 5 bases, J lost 7 bases, and 6 bases stayed unmatched. CDR1 SGHTA and CDR2 FQGNSA come from the germline V gene.

This sequence joins TRBV6-1 and TRBJ2-5; 13 bases are shared with TRBD2. There are 16 residues in the CDR3. The V gene's germline CDR1 is MNHNS and CDR2 SASEGT. Trimming took 4 bases from V and 9 from J; bases not matched to a gene: 11. CDR3 amino acids: CASSGGLAGRLGAQYF. CDR3 sequence (DNA): TGTGCCAGCAGTGGGGGACTAGCGGGGCGGCTCGGGGCCCAGTACTTC.

The CDR3 here is CASSYGNTIYF. DNA for the CDR3: TGCGCCAGCAGCTATGGAAACACCATATATTTT. The chain has TRBV4-1 and TRBJ1-3; the D is unclear. CDR1 is MGHRA, CDR2 YSYEKL, per germline. The CDR3 is 11 amino acids. Between the trimmed V and J ends, which lost 5 bases and 3 bases, there was a span of 2 bases.